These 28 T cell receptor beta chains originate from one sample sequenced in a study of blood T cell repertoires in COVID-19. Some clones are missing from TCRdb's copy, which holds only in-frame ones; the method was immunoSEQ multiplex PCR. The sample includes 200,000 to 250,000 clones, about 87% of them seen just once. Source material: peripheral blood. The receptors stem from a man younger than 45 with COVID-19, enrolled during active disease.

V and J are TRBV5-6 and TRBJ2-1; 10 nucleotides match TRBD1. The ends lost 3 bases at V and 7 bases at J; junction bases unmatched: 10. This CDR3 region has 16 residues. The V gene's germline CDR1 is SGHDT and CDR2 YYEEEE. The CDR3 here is CASSSPRQGARNEQFF. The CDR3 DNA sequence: TGTGCCAGCAGCTCCCCTCGACAGGGGGCGAGGAATGAGCAGTTCTTC.

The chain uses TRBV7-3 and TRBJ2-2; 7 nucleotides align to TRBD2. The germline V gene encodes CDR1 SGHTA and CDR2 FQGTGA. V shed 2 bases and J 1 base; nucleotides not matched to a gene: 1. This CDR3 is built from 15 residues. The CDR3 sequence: CASSLSSGNTGELFF. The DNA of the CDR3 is TGTGCCAGCAGCTTATCTAGCGGGAACACCGGGGAGCTGTTTTTT.

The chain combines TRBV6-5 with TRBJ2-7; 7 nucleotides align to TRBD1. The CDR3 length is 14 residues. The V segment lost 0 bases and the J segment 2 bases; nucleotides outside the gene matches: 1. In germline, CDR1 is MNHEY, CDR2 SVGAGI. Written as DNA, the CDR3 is TGTGCCAGCAGTTACTCGACAGGGACCTACGAGCAGTACTTC. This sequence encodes CASSYSTGTYEQYF.

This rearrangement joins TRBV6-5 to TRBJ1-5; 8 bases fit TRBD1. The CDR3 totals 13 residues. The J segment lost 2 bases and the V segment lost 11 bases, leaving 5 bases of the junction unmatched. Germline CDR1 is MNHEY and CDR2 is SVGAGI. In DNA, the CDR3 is TGTGCCGGATCGGACAGGGGCAATCAGCCCCAGCATTTT. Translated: CAGSDRGNQPQHF.

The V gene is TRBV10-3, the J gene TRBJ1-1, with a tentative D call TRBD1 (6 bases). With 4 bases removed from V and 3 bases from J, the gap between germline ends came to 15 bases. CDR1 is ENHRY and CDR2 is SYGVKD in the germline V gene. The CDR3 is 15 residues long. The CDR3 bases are TGTGCCATCAGTGTAACAGGGAGAATTGACACTGAAGCTTTCTTT. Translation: CAISVTGRIDTEAFF.

The CDR3 DNA reads TGTGCCAGCAGCTTAGATGGGCAGGGGCCCTTAGCTGGCTACACCTTC. This translates into CASSLDGQGPLAGYTF. The chain uses TRBV11-2 and TRBJ1-2; a possible D gene is TRBD1 (6 bases). In germline, CDR1 is SGHAT, CDR2 FQNNGV. The CDR3 has 16 residues. V lost 0 bases and J 7 bases, leaving 18 bases between the germline ends.

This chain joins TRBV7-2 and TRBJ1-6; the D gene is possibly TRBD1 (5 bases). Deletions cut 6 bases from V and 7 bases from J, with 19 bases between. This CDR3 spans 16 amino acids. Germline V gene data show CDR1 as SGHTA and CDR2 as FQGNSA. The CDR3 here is CASSTASTTANSPLHF. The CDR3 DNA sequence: TGTGCCAGCAGTACGGCCTCCACGACAGCAAATTCACCCCTCCACTTT.

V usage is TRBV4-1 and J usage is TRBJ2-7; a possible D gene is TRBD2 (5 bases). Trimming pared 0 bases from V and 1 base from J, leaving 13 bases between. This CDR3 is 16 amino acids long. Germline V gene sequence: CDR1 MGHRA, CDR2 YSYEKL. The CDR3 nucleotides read TGCGCCAGCAGCCAAGATGCGGAGGTGAATTCCTACGAGCAGTACTTC. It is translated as CASSQDAEVNSYEQYF.

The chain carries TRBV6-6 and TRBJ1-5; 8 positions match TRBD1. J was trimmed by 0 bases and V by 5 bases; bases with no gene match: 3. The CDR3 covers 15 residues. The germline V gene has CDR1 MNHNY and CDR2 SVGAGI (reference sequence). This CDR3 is CASSRDRYSNQPQHF. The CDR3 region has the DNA TGTGCCAGCAGTAGGGACAGGTATAGCAATCAGCCCCAGCATTTT.

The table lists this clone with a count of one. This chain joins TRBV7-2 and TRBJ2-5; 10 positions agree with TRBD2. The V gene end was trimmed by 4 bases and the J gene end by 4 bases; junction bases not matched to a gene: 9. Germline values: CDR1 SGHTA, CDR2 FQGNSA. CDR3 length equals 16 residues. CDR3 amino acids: CASSSSLAGDSETQYF. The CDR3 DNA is TGTGCCAGCAGCTCGTCTCTAGCGGGAGATTCAGAGACCCAGTACTTC.

Written as DNA, the CDR3 is TGCGCCAGCAGCCAGGGTTACGCGGGGAGATCGAACTATGGCTACACCTTC. Translated, it gives CASSQGYAGRSNYGYTF. The V gene is TRBV4-1, the J gene TRBJ1-2, with D unresolved. V was pared by 3 bases and J by 2 bases, with 19 bases between. The germline V gene has CDR1 MGHRA and CDR2 YSYEKL. This CDR3 has 17 amino acids.

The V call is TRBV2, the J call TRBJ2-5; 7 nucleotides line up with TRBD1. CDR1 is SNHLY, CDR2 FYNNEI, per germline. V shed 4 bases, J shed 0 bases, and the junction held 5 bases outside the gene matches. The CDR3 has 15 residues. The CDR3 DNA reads TGTGCCAGCAGTGTTATGGGACAGCACCAAGAGACCCAGTACTTC. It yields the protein CASSVMGQHQETQYF.

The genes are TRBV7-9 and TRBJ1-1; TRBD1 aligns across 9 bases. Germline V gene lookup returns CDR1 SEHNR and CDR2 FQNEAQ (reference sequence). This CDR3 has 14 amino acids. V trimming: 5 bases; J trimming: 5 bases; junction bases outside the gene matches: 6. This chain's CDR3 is CASSPTGGETEAFF. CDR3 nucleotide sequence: TGTGCCAGCAGCCCCACAGGGGGCGAAACTGAAGCTTTCTTT.

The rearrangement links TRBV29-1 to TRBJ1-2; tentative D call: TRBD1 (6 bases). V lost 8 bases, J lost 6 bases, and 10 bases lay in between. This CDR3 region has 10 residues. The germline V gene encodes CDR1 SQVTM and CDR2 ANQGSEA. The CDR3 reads CSIGGDGYTF. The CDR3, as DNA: TGCAGCATAGGGGGTGATGGCTACACCTTC.

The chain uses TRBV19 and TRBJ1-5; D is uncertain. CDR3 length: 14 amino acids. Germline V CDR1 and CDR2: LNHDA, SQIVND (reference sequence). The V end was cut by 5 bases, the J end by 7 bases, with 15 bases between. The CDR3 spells CASSFEGLWQPQHF. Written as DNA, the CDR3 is TGTGCCAGTAGTTTCGAGGGCCTTTGGCAGCCCCAGCATTTT.

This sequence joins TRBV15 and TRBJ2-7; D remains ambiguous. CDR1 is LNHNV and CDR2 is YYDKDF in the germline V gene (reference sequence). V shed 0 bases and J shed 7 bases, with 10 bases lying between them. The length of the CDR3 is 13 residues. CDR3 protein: CATSRDQAREQYF. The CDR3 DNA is TGTGCCACCAGCAGAGATCAAGCACGTGAGCAGTACTTC.

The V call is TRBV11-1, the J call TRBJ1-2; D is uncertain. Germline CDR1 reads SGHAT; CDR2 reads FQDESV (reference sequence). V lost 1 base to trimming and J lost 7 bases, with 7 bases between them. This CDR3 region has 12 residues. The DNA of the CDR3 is TGTGCCAGCAGCTTAGGCAGAAGTGGCTACACCTTC. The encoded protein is CASSLGRSGYTF.

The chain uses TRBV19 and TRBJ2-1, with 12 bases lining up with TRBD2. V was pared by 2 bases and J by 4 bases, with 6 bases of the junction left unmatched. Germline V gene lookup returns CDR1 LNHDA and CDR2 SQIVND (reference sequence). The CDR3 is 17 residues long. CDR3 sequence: CASSIQTSGGPYNEQFF. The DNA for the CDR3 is TGTGCCAGTAGTATACAGACTAGCGGGGGCCCATACAATGAGCAGTTCTTC.

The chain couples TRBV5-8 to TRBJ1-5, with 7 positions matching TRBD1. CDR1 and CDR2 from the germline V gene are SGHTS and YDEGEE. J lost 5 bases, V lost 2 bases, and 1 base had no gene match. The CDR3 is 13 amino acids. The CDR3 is CASSFTGDQPQHF. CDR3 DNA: TGTGCCAGCAGCTTCACAGGGGATCAGCCCCAGCATTTT.

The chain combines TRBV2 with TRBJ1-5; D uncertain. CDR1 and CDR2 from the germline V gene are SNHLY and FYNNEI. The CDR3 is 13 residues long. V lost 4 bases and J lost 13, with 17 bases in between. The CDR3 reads CASSAVGRGGQHF. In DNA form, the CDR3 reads TGTGCCAGCAGTGCGGTAGGGCGTGGAGGGCAGCATTTT.

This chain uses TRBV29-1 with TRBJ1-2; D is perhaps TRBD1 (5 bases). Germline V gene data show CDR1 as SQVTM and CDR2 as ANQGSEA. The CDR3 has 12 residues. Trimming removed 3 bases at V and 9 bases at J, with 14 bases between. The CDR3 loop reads CSVDKGRGSYTF. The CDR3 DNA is TGCAGCGTTGATAAGGGGCGGGGTAGCTACACCTTC.

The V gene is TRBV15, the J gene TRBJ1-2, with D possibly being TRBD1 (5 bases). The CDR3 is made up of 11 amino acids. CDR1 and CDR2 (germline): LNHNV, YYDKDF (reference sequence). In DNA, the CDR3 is TGTGCTGCGGGGGTCCGTGATGGCTACACCTTC. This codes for CAAGVRDGYTF. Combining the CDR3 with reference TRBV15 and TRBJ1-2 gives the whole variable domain DAMVIQNPRYQVTQFGKPVTLSCSQTLNHNVMYWYQQKSSQAPKLLFHYYDKDFNNEADTPDNFQSRRPNTSFCFLDIRSPGLGDTAMYLCAAGVRDGYTFGSGTRLTVV.

The CDR3: CAHNRGLAGPRETQYF. The CDR3 DNA sequence: TGTGCCCATAACAGGGGACTAGCGGGACCCCGGGAGACCCAGTACTTC. The gene calls are TRBV30 and TRBJ2-5, with 13 bases fitting TRBD2. CDR3 size: 16 residues. The V gene end was trimmed by 8 bases and the J gene end by 5 bases; junction bases not matched to a gene: 14. CDR1 and CDR2 from the germline V gene are GTSNPN and SVGIG (reference sequence).

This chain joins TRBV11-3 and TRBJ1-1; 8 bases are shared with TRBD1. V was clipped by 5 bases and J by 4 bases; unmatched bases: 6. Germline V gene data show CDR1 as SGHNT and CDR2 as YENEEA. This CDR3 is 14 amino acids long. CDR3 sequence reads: CASSQGAIGTEAFF. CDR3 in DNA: TGTGCCAGCAGCCAGGGGGCTATCGGCACTGAAGCTTTCTTT.

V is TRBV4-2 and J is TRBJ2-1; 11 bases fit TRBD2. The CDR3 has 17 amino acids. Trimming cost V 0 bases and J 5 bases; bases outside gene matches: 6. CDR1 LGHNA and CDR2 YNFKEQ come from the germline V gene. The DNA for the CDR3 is TGTGCCAGCAGCCAAGATCGACTAGCGGGGCGAAACAATGAGCAGTTCTTC. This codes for CASSQDRLAGRNNEQFF.

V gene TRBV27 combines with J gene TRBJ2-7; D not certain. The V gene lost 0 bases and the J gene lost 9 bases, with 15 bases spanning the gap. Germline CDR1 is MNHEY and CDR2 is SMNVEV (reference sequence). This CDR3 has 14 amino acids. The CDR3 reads CASSLSKGRTGQYF. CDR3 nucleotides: TGTGCCAGCAGTTTATCGAAAGGCCGCACGGGGCAGTACTTC.

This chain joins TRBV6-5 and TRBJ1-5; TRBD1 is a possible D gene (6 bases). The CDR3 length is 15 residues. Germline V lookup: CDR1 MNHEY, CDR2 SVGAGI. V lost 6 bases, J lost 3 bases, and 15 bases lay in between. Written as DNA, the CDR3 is TGTGCCAGCAGCCCAACGGACAGATACAATCAGCCCCAGCATTTT. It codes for CASSPTDRYNQPQHF.

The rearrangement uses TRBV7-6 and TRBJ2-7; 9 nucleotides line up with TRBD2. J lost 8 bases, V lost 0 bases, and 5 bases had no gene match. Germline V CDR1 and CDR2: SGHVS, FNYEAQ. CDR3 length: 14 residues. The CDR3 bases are TGTGCCAGCAGCTTAGCGCCTAGCGGGGATCAGCAGTACTTC. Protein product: CASSLAPSGDQQYF.